One and the same sample provided the 9 T cell receptor beta chains below, sequenced in a study of blood T cells in healthy people across ages. PCR was performed a second time for roughly 7 to 12 cycles using a sample-barcoded 5' primer and a J-beta primer mix. Each CDR3 protein gets one entry after TCRdb re-called the 5' RACE reads with MiXCR. The table shows about 1.8 million distinct CDR3 sequences, with roughly 49% occurring only once. Sequencing was done on a sample of blood. Receptors originate from a middle-aged woman in good health.

The J gene is TRBJ1-2, the V gene TRBV5-1; a possible D gene is TRBD1 (5 bases). CDR1 SGHRS and CDR2 YFSETQ come from the germline V gene. CDR3 length: 14 residues. V lost 3 bases to trimming and J lost 8 bases, with 17 bases between them. The CDR3 DNA sequence: TGCGCCAGCAGCTGGGCCGGGGAAGGGGAAGGCTACACCTTC. Residues: CASSWAGEGEGYTF.

This clonotype was seen a few times. The rearrangement uses TRBV4-3 and TRBJ1-4; a possible D gene is TRBD1 (6 bases). The CDR3 sequence is 15 residues long. Trimming cost V 0 bases and J 4 bases, with 9 bases left between them. In germline, CDR1 is LGHNA, CDR2 YSLEER. In DNA, the CDR3 is TGCGCCAGCAGCCAAGACAGGGGACATAATGAAAAACTGTTTTTT. This encodes CASSQDRGHNEKLFF.

This clonotype was recorded a few times. The V call is TRBV6-5, the J call TRBJ2-3; TRBD2 might be the D (5 bases). The CDR3 spans 14 residues. Germline CDR1 MNHEY, CDR2 SVGAGI. With 7 bases removed from V and 2 bases from J, the gap between germline ends came to 13 bases. The CDR3 nucleotides read TGTGCCAGCACCCTTCCGGGGAACACAGATACGCAGTATTTT. This codes for CASTLPGNTDTQYF.

This clonotype was recorded once. The rearrangement links TRBV7-2 to TRBJ1-4; no clear D gene. Looked up from germline, CDR1 is SGHTA and CDR2 is FQGNSA. This CDR3 is 14 amino acids long. Deletions cut 6 bases from V and 8 bases from J, with 16 bases between. CDR3 bases: TGTGCCAGCAGACCTTCTGGCCTAGGGGAAAAACTGTTTTTT. Its translation is CASRPSGLGEKLFF.

V gene TRBV7-9 combines with J gene TRBJ1-1, with D perhaps TRBD1 (6 bases). Trimming pared 0 bases from V and 5 bases from J, leaving 13 bases between. Germline V lookup: CDR1 SEHNR, CDR2 FQNEAQ (reference sequence). The CDR3 length is 15 residues. CDR3: CASSLAWGGVTEAFF. The CDR3 DNA follows: TGTGCCAGCAGCTTAGCGTGGGGGGGCGTAACTGAAGCTTTCTTT.

This clonotype was detected only a few times. CDR3 nucleotide sequence: TGCGCCAGCAGCTCCCTAGCGGGGGCACCGCACAATGAGCAGTTCTTC. Translating it yields CASSSLAGAPHNEQFF. The gene calls are TRBV4-1 and TRBJ2-1, with TRBD2 matching over 10 bases. CDR1 MGHRA and CDR2 YSYEKL come from the germline V gene. With V trimmed by 5 bases and J by 5 bases, 9 bases remained unmatched. CDR3 size: 16 residues.

J is TRBJ2-1 and V is TRBV20-1, with TRBD2 identical over 14 bases. The assigned J gene may be wrong: the sequence end matches TRBJ2-7 better. The V gene's germline CDR1 is DFQATT and CDR2 SNEGSKA (reference sequence). This CDR3 region has 20 residues. CDR3 coding DNA: TGCTGCCCCATGGTGACCGGGACTAGCGGGAGACCCAGCTCCTACAATGAGCAGTACTTC. Its translation is CCPMVTGTSGRPSSYNEQYF.

V is TRBV10-3 and J is TRBJ2-1; D remains ambiguous. Germline assignment: CDR1 ENHRY and CDR2 SYGVKD. The V gene lost 11 bases and the J gene lost 0 bases, with 14 bases spanning the gap. The CDR3 length is 14 residues. The CDR3 nucleotides are TGTGCCGCCAATAGAGAAAGCTCCTACAATGAGCAGTTCTTC. Its translation: CAANRESSYNEQFF.

This sequence joins TRBV29-1 and TRBJ2-3; no clear D. In germline, CDR1 is SQVTM, CDR2 ANQGSEA. This CDR3 comprises 14 residues. V was cut by 2 bases and J by 0 bases, with 9 bases left in between. The CDR3 bases are TGCAGCGTTGAATCCCGCGCTAGCACAGATACGCAGTATTTT. Translated: CSVESRASTDTQYF.